The 28 T cell receptor beta chains below were found in one sample sequenced in a study of neoadjuvant anti-PD-1 for oral cavity cancer. Method: immunoSEQ multiplex PCR; TCRdb's copy keeps in-frame clones and lacks some. The table records tens of thousands of clones, approximately 79% of them present only once. This sample comprised PBMCs, obtained before nivolumab (anti-PD-1) treatment. These receptors were taken from a person aged 35-80 years with oral cavity squamous cell carcinoma.

The chain is built from TRBV28 and TRBJ2-7, with 7 bases that match TRBD1. Germline CDR1 MDHEN, CDR2 SYDVKM. The V and J ends lost 6 bases and 0 bases, in that order; junction bases with no gene match: 8. The CDR3 loop spans 15 amino acids. The CDR3 loop reads CASRSGAGGSYEQYF. CDR3 in DNA: TGTGCCAGCAGATCCGGCGCAGGGGGCTCCTACGAGCAGTACTTC.

V is TRBV30 and J is TRBJ1-5; D gene unclear. The CDR3 contains 13 residues. Trimming removed 7 bases at V and 6 bases at J, with 16 bases between. Germline V gene sequence: CDR1 GTSNPN, CDR2 SVGIG (reference sequence). CDR3 loop: CAFSGQSGQPQHF. The CDR3 nucleotides read TGTGCCTTCAGCGGGCAGAGCGGTCAGCCCCAGCATTTT.

The V gene is TRBV18, the J gene TRBJ1-4; perhaps TRBD1 as D (5 bases). Germline V CDR1 and CDR2: KGHSH, LQKENI. Trimming shortened V by 1 base and J by 0 bases, and 6 bases separated the two germline ends. This CDR3 is 15 amino acids long. The CDR3 spells CASSPRGSTNEKLFF. Written as DNA, the CDR3 is TGTGCCAGCTCACCACGGGGCTCAACTAATGAAAAACTGTTTTTT. Based on the CDR3 plus reference TRBV18 and TRBJ1-4, the full variable domain is NAGVMQNPRHLVRRRGQEARLRCSPMKGHSHVYWYRQLPEEGLKFMVYLQKENIIDESGMPKERFSAEFPKEGPSILRIQQVVRGDSAAYFCASSPRGSTNEKLFFGSGTQLSVL.

This clone has a handful of counts. CDR3 coding DNA: TGTGCCAGTAAGGTGGCTAGCGGTTACTACAATGAGCAGTTCTTC. It codes for CASKVASGYYNEQFF. This chain joins TRBV19 and TRBJ2-1; 7 bases are shared with TRBD2. This CDR3 comprises 15 residues. Germline V gives CDR1 LNHDA, CDR2 SQIVND (reference sequence). The trim removed 7 bases at V and 3 bases at J, leaving 9 bases unmatched. Full variable domain (remainder filled in from reference TRBV19 and TRBJ2-1): DGGITQSPKYLFRKEGQNVTLSCEQNLNHDAMYWYRQDPGQGLRLIYYSQIVNDFQKGDIAEGYSVSREKKESFPLTVTSAQKNPTAFYLCASKVASGYYNEQFFGPGTRLTVL.

The chain employs TRBV6-6 and TRBJ1-1; weak D call: TRBD1 (5 bases). The CDR3 loop spans 16 amino acids. In germline, CDR1 is MNHNY, CDR2 SVGAGI (reference sequence). Trimming took off 0 bases at V and 1 base at J, with 12 bases between the two ends. The CDR3 spells CASSYSLTGTNTEAFF. CDR3 nucleotides: TGTGCCAGCAGTTACTCGCTTACAGGAACGAACACTGAAGCTTTCTTT.

The V and J genes are TRBV14 and TRBJ1-6, with D hard to call. The CDR3 spans 15 residues. The V and J ends lost 1 base and 6 bases respectively, with 10 bases between them. Germline V gives CDR1 SGHDN, CDR2 FVKESK. The CDR3 region is CASSQGGSGNSPLHF. In DNA form, the CDR3 reads TGTGCCAGCAGCCAAGGGGGATCGGGTAATTCACCCCTCCACTTT.

The V call is TRBV27, the J call TRBJ1-2; D gene uncertain. Trimming took 5 bases from V and 6 from J, leaving 16 bases between them. Germline V gene lookup returns CDR1 MNHEY and CDR2 SMNVEV (reference sequence). This CDR3 spans 14 amino acids. Here the CDR3 DNA reads TGTGCCAGCAGTCCTAGGTTCCTGATGGATGGCTACACCTTC. Its protein product is CASSPRFLMDGYTF.

The genes are TRBV2 and TRBJ1-2, with D possibly being TRBD1 (6 bases). The CDR3 is 14 residues long. Germline V gene lookup returns CDR1 SNHLY and CDR2 FYNNEI. Trimming shortened V by 3 bases and J by 2 bases, and 10 bases separated the two germline ends. CDR3 in amino acids: CASSDFTGNYGYTF. The CDR3 bases are TGTGCCAGCAGTGACTTTACAGGGAACTATGGCTACACCTTC.

The chain is built from TRBV19 and TRBJ2-1; tentatively, D is TRBD1 (6 bases). Trimming shortened V by 5 bases and J by 2 bases, and 13 bases separated the two germline ends. Germline CDR1 reads LNHDA; CDR2 reads SQIVND (reference sequence). The CDR3 is 15 residues long. The CDR3 nucleotides read TGTGCCAGTAGTCCCATCGGGACACCCTACAATGAGCAGTTCTTC. Protein: CASSPIGTPYNEQFF.

This chain links TRBV6-4 with TRBJ2-3; 10 bases fit TRBD1. The J segment lost 0 bases and the V segment lost 2 bases, leaving 2 bases of the junction unmatched. Germline CDR1 is MRHNA and CDR2 is SNTAGT. The CDR3 consists of 16 residues. The CDR3 region is CASSDDRGPSTDTQYF. The CDR3 coding sequence is TGTGCCAGCAGTGACGACAGGGGGCCCAGCACAGATACGCAGTATTTT.

The sample holds one count of this clone. This sequence joins TRBV28 and TRBJ2-1; D may match TRBD1 or TRBD2 (5 bases each). Trimming shortened V by 7 bases and J by 3 bases, and 19 bases separated the two germline ends. This CDR3 comprises 16 residues. Germline CDR1 MDHEN, CDR2 SYDVKM. The CDR3 reads CASIPRGVLYYNEQFF. DNA of the CDR3: TGTGCCAGCATCCCTCGAGGGGTTCTATACTACAATGAGCAGTTCTTC.

The gene calls are TRBV7-2 and TRBJ2-4, with D possibly TRBD2 on 6 matching bases. V lost 6 bases to trimming and J lost 3 bases, with 21 bases between them. The germline V gene has CDR1 SGHTA and CDR2 FQGNSA. This CDR3 has 17 amino acids. The CDR3 reads CASSGKAISGSKNIQYF. The CDR3 DNA sequence: TGTGCCAGCAGTGGTAAAGCGATCTCCGGGAGCAAAAACATTCAGTACTTC. Full variable domain (missing parts from reference TRBV7-2 and TRBJ2-4): GAGVSQSPSNKVTEKGKDVELRCDPISGHTALYWYRQSLGQGLEFLIYFQGNSAPDKSGLPSDRFSAERTGGSVSTLTIQRTQQEDSAVYLCASSGKAISGSKNIQYFGAGTRLSVL.

This chain joins TRBV5-4 and TRBJ2-5; 7 nucleotides align to TRBD1. The junction had 3 bases not matched to a gene; V was cut back by 4 bases and J by 3 bases. Looked up from germline, CDR1 is SGHNT and CDR2 is YYREEE (reference sequence). The CDR3 has 13 residues. The CDR3 region has the DNA TGTGCCAGCAGCCTCGACAGGGAAGAGACCCAGTACTTC. Protein sequence: CASSLDREETQYF.

The chain has TRBV13 and TRBJ1-1; weak D call: TRBD1 (6 bases). The germline V and J ends were trimmed by 5 bases and 4 bases, with 26 bases remaining between them. This CDR3 spans 18 amino acids. The germline V gene encodes CDR1 PRHDT and CDR2 FYEKMQ (reference sequence). For the CDR3, the DNA is TGTGCCAGCAGCCCTTCCGGAGACAGGTTCGCGAGAGGCACTGAAGCTTTCTTT. Translated: CASSPSGDRFARGTEAFF.

This clone was counted a single time. The rearrangement links TRBV19 to TRBJ2-2, with 7 bases that match TRBD1. The CDR3 extends over 17 amino acids. Germline CDR1 is LNHDA and CDR2 is SQIVND (reference sequence). Trimming removed 6 bases from V and 3 bases from J; junction bases left unmatched: 13. The chain's CDR3 is CASRRQGRRFYTGELFF. As DNA, the CDR3 is TGTGCCAGTAGGCGACAGGGCCGGCGATTCTACACCGGGGAGCTGTTTTTT. The whole variable domain, filled in from reference TRBV19 and TRBJ2-2, reads DGGITQSPKYLFRKEGQNVTLSCEQNLNHDAMYWYRQDPGQGLRLIYYSQIVNDFQKGDIAEGYSVSREKKESFPLTVTSAQKNPTAFYLCASRRQGRRFYTGELFFGEGSRLTVL.

The J gene is TRBJ1-2, the V gene TRBV6-5, with TRBD1 matching 8 bases. Germline values: CDR1 MNHEY, CDR2 SVGAGI. The CDR3 covers 13 residues. V was clipped by 4 bases and J by 6 bases; unmatched bases: 4. The CDR3 is CASSWTGSHGYTF. In DNA, the CDR3 is TGTGCCAGCAGTTGGACAGGGAGCCATGGCTACACCTTC.

The chain joins TRBV5-1 to TRBJ2-5; D not certain. Trimming removed 2 bases from V and 1 base from J, with 12 bases in between. In germline, CDR1 is SGHRS, CDR2 YFSETQ. CDR3 length: 15 residues. The CDR3 nucleotides read TGCGCCAGCAGCTTAGATCCCGCACCCCAAGAGACCCAGTACTTC. It specifies CASSLDPAPQETQYF.

This clone has a handful of counts. The chain joins TRBV18 to TRBJ1-5, with D uncertain. The CDR3 contains 14 residues. Trimming cost V 6 bases and J 0 bases, with 9 bases left between them. In germline, CDR1 is KGHSH, CDR2 LQKENI. CDR3 sequence: CASSLAHSNQPQHF. The CDR3 DNA sequence: TGTGCCAGCTCCCTGGCTCATAGCAATCAGCCCCAGCATTTT.

The chain links TRBV11-1 to TRBJ1-4; D is possibly TRBD1 (5 bases). Germline V CDR1 and CDR2: SGHAT, FQDESV (reference sequence). V lost 2 bases and J lost 9, with 16 bases in between. The CDR3 consists of 15 residues. The CDR3 loop reads CASSLTNGRAQKLFF. For the CDR3, the DNA is TGTGCCAGCAGCTTAACGAATGGCAGGGCACAAAAACTGTTTTTT.

The J gene is TRBJ1-4, the V gene TRBV5-4; D not resolved. The CDR3 length is 13 residues. Trimming took off 0 bases at V and 7 bases at J, with 7 bases between the two ends. Germline lookup yields CDR1 SGHNT and CDR2 YYREEE (reference sequence). For the CDR3, the DNA is TGTGCCAGCAGCTTGGAGGCAGGTGAAAAACTGTTTTTT. As protein: CASSLEAGEKLFF.

The V gene is TRBV5-6, the J gene TRBJ2-3; D not certain. The CDR3 runs to 12 residues. Germline V CDR1 and CDR2: SGHDT, YYEEEE. The ends were cut back, 3 bases at V and 5 bases at J, with 7 bases in the middle. The CDR3 reads CASSYPGDTQYF. The CDR3 bases are TGTGCCAGCAGCTACCCGGGAGATACGCAGTATTTT.

The rearrangement joins TRBV28 to TRBJ2-1; D gene unclear. This CDR3 is 12 amino acids long. Per the germline V gene, CDR1 is MDHEN and CDR2 is SYDVKM. V was cut by 1 base and J by 7 bases, with 5 bases left in between. The CDR3 bases are TGTGCCAGCAGTTTATACAGAAATGAGCAGTTCTTC. This sequence encodes CASSLYRNEQFF.

The rearrangement links TRBV4-2 to TRBJ2-1; D is uncertain. The germline V gene encodes CDR1 LGHNA and CDR2 YNFKEQ. The V end lost 0 bases, the J end lost 1 base, and 7 bases lay between the germline ends. The CDR3 sequence is 15 residues long. The CDR3 reads CASSQEAASYNEQFF. In nucleotides, the CDR3 is TGTGCCAGCAGCCAAGAGGCAGCGTCCTACAATGAGCAGTTCTTC.

The V gene is TRBV6-6, the J gene TRBJ2-2; D is unclear. CDR1 and CDR2 from the germline V gene are MNHNY and SVGAGI (reference sequence). The CDR3 covers 14 residues. Trimming cost V 6 bases and J 6 bases, with 14 bases left between them. The CDR3 nucleotides are TGTGCCAGCAGCCGTGCAGACGTGGCCGGGGAGCTGTTTTTT. This translates into CASSRADVAGELFF.

The CDR3 spells CASSDPKVGYDGYTF. Here the CDR3 DNA reads TGTGCCAGCAGTGACCCCAAAGTGGGTTACGATGGCTACACCTTC. V and J are TRBV25-1 and TRBJ1-2; D is undetermined. CDR3 size: 15 residues. With 3 bases removed from V and 6 bases from J, the gap between germline ends came to 17 bases. CDR1 MGHDK and CDR2 SYGVNS come from the germline V gene.

The V call is TRBV5-5, the J call TRBJ1-4; the match to TRBD1 covers 7 bases. The CDR3 covers 14 residues. Germline values: CDR1 SGHKS, CDR2 YYEKEE (reference sequence). The junction had 6 bases not matched to a gene; V was cut back by 4 bases and J by 6 bases. The CDR3 DNA is TGTGCCAGCAGCCCCTCAGGGGGGGATGAAAAACTGTTTTTT. This sequence encodes CASSPSGGDEKLFF.

This chain links TRBV7-8 with TRBJ1-2, with unresolved D. CDR1 and CDR2 from the germline V gene are SGHVS and FQNEAQ. Trimming shortened V by 1 base and J by 2 bases, and 5 bases separated the two germline ends. The CDR3 totals 13 residues. The CDR3 sequence is CASSLGINYGYTF. The CDR3 DNA reads as TGTGCCAGCAGCTTAGGGATCAACTATGGCTACACCTTC.

The chain uses TRBV27 and TRBJ1-1; 9 bases match TRBD1. The CDR3 runs 15 residues. The germline V gene encodes CDR1 MNHEY and CDR2 SMNVEV (reference sequence). The V segment lost 3 bases and the J segment 4 bases; nucleotides outside the gene matches: 6. The CDR3 DNA follows: TGTGCCAGCAGTTTCCGAGGGACAGGGCTCACTGAAGCTTTCTTT. Translated: CASSFRGTGLTEAFF.